This T cell receptor beta chain is drawn from a study of graft-versus-host responses after intestinal transplantation. Whole-study context: Recipients were given multivisceral, liver-intestinal, or isolated intestinal transplants. Overall study results and limits: The highest levels of circulating GvH clones went along with early declines in HvG clones after transplant. Present in recipient marrow, GvH clones included some that appeared first in ileum or blood.

Deletions cut 5 bases from V and 8 bases from J, with 18 bases between. This CDR3 contains 15 residues. Germline assignment: CDR1 MNHEY and CDR2 SMNVEV (reference sequence). TCRdb's table, derived via immunoSEQ multiplex PCR, lists solely in-frame clones and lacks some. Of around 9,000 clones listed, 93% are singletons. Worth noting for this clone: Its antigen is not identified.

The chain combines TRBV27 with TRBJ2-2; possibly TRBD1 for D (6 bases). The source of this sequence is a human patient who received an intestinal transplant, so some T cells may come from the graft donor. The starting material was PBMCs, obtained 11 days after intestinal transplantation. CDR3 sequence: CASSPNLGGSGELFF. The CDR3 DNA is TGTGCCAGCAGTCCGAACTTAGGGGGATCAGGGGAGCTGTTTTTT.